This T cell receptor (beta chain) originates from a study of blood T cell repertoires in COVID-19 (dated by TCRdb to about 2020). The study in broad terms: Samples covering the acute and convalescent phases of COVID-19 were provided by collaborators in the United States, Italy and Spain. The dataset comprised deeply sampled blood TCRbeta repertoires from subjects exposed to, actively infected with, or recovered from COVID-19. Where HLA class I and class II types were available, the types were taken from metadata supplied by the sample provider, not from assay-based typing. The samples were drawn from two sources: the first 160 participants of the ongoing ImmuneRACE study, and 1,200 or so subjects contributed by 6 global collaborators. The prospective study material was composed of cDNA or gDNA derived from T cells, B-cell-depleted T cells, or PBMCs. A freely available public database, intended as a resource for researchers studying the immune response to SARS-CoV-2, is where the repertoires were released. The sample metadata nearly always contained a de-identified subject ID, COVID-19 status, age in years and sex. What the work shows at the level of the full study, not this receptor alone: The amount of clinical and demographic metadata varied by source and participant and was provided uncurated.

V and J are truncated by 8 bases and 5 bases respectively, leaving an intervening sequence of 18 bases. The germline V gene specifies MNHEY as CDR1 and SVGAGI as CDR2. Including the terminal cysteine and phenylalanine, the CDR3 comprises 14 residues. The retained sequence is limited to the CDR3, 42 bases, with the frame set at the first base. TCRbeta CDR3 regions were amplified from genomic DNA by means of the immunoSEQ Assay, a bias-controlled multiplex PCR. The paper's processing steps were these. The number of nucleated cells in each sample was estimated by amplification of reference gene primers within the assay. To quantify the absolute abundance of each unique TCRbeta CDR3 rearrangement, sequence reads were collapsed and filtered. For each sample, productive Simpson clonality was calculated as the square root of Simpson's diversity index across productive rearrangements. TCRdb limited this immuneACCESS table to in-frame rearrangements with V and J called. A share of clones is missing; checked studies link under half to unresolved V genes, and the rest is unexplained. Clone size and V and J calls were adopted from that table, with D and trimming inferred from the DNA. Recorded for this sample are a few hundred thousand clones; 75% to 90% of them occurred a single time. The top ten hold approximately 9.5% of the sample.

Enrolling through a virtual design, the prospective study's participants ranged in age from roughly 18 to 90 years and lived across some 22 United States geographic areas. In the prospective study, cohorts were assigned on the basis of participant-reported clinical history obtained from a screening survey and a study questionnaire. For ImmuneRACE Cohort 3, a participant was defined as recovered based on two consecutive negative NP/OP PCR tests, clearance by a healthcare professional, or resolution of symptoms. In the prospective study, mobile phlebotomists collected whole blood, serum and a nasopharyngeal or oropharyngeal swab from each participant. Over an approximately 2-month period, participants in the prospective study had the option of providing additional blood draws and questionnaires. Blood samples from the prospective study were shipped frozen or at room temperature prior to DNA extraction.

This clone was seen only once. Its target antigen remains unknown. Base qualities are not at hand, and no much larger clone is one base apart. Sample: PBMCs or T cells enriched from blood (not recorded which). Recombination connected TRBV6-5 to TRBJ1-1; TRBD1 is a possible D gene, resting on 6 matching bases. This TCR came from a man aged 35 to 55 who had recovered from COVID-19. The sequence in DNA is TGTGCCAGCCTCATCAACAGGGCGAGTACTGAAGCTTTCTTT. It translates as CASLINRASTEAFF.